The present entry profiles one TCR beta chain with its context. This record comes from a study of T cell clones after liver transplantation. For the study at large: TCRbeta sequencing after a pre-transplant mixed lymphocyte reaction identified graft-donor-reactive clones, later tracked in post-transplant blood.

Profiling relied on immunoSEQ multiplex PCR, and the TCRdb table lists in-frame clones only, not all of them. The sample lists some 110,000 clones; about nine tenths were seen once. Trimming at V came to 0 bases and at J to 2 bases, leaving 2 bases not matched to a gene. CDR3 size: 15 residues. Germline CDR1 is SGHDT and CDR2 is YYEEEE. This chain uses TRBV5-6 with TRBJ2-5; TRBD2 matches at 9 bases. This receptor was obtained from a human patient who received a liver transplant. A share of the T cells may be of graft donor origin. The sample here was CD4+ T cells from blood, taken 12 months after liver transplant. CDR3 region: CASSLGLAVQETQYF. CDR3 DNA: TGTGCCAGCAGCTTGGGACTAGCGGTACAAGAGACCCAGTACTTC.